What follows are 29 T cell receptor beta chains derived from one specimen sequenced in a study of blood T cell repertoires in COVID-19 (TCRdb year 2020). The library came from the immunoSEQ multiplex PCR assay. TCRdb limited this immuneACCESS table to in-frame rearrangements with V and J called. A share of clones is missing; checked studies link under half to unresolved V genes, and the rest is unexplained. For this sample there are around 30,000 clones; about 89% appear just once. Approximately 13% of the sample is taken by the ten largest. The specimen was peripheral blood. These receptors originate from a man between 65 and 79 years old with active COVID-19.

This chain uses TRBV7-9 with TRBJ2-1; 7 nucleotides line up with TRBD2. The CDR3 length is 15 residues. Germline V gives CDR1 SEHNR, CDR2 FQNEAQ (reference sequence). V lost 5 bases, J lost 7 bases, and 11 bases stayed unmatched. In DNA, the CDR3 is TGTGCCAGCAGCCAAACTTTCTTGGGGGGGAATGAGCAGTTCTTC. Its protein product is CASSQTFLGGNEQFF.

The chain has TRBV7-9 and TRBJ2-6; D gene unclear. CDR3 length: 14 residues. Germline V gene sequence: CDR1 SEHNR, CDR2 FQNEAQ (reference sequence). The V end lost 10 bases, the J end lost 0 bases, and 10 bases lay between the germline ends. This chain's CDR3 is CAIQSSSGANVLTF. CDR3 DNA sequence: TGTGCCATACAATCTAGCTCTGGGGCCAACGTCCTGACTTTC.

This clone was seen only once. J is TRBJ1-1 and V is TRBV5-4; maybe TRBD1 (5 bases). V shed 4 bases and J shed 0 bases, with 16 bases lying between them. Germline loops: CDR1 SGHNT, CDR2 YYREEE (reference sequence). The CDR3 sequence is 16 residues long. CDR3 residues: CASSRVRGAMNTEAFF. Written as DNA, the CDR3 is TGTGCCAGCAGCCGGGTACGCGGGGCTATGAACACTGAAGCTTTCTTT.

The V gene is TRBV5-1, the J gene TRBJ1-1, with 7 positions matching TRBD1. CDR1 SGHRS and CDR2 YFSETQ come from the germline V gene. The CDR3 sequence is 14 residues long. With 5 bases clipped from V and 3 bases from J, the junction kept 7 bases outside the gene matches. CDR3 DNA sequence: TGCGCCAGCAGGTACAGGGGAGAGGACACTGAAGCTTTCTTT. This codes for CASRYRGEDTEAFF.

The gene calls are TRBV7-3 and TRBJ2-3; TRBD2 matches at 16 bases. Germline V CDR1 and CDR2: SGHTA, FQGTGA. The length of the CDR3 is 16 residues. V lost 5 bases, J lost 8 bases, and 7 bases stayed unmatched. The CDR3 DNA reads as TGTGCCAGCAGCCCGGGACTAGCGGGAGGGCGGGGTACGCAGTATTTT. Protein: CASSPGLAGGRGTQYF.

The CDR3 spells CASSRTSGSSYEQYF. The CDR3 DNA reads as TGTGCCAGCAGCCGTACTAGCGGGAGCTCCTACGAGCAGTACTTC. This rearrangement joins TRBV5-5 to TRBJ2-7; TRBD2 aligns across 11 bases. V lost 4 bases to trimming and J lost 0 bases; unmatched junction nucleotides: 3. The length of the CDR3 is 15 residues. Germline CDR1 is SGHKS and CDR2 is YYEKEE (reference sequence).

This chain joins TRBV27 and TRBJ2-4; D unresolved. The germline V gene encodes CDR1 MNHEY and CDR2 SMNVEV (reference sequence). The V and J ends lost 6 bases and 0 bases respectively, with 12 bases between them. This CDR3 contains 15 residues. For the CDR3, the DNA is TGTGCCAGCAGGAAGGAGACCCTAGCCAAAAACATTCAGTACTTC. This gives the protein CASRKETLAKNIQYF.

The chain uses TRBV25-1 and TRBJ2-7, with 8 bases lining up with TRBD1. The germline gives CDR1 MGHDK, CDR2 SYGVNS. With 6 bases clipped from V and 2 bases from J, the junction kept 6 bases outside the gene matches. The CDR3 has 14 amino acids. CDR3 in amino acids: CASSPQGATYEQYF. CDR3 bases: TGTGCCAGCAGCCCTCAGGGGGCAACCTACGAGCAGTACTTC.

This clone appeared a few times. The rearrangement joins TRBV6-5 to TRBJ2-7; D unclear. The V end was cut by 7 bases, the J end by 3 bases, with 10 bases between. This CDR3 is built from 12 residues. In germline, CDR1 is MNHEY, CDR2 SVGAGI. This CDR3 is CASKGRYYEQYF. DNA for the CDR3: TGTGCCAGCAAAGGCAGGTACTACGAGCAGTACTTC.

CDR3 nucleotide sequence: TGTGCCATCAGTGACTCGGGACTACCCCTTTCCTACGAGCAGTACTTC. This sequence encodes CAISDSGLPLSYEQYF. The chain combines TRBV10-3 with TRBJ2-7; 7 nucleotides line up with TRBD2. V shed 3 bases, J shed 1 base, and the junction held 9 bases outside the gene matches. The CDR3 extends over 16 amino acids. CDR1 and CDR2 (germline): ENHRY, SYGVKD.

The V call is TRBV3-1 (or the pseudogene TRBV3-2), the J call TRBJ2-5; 14 bases are a match to TRBD2. Trimming removed 3 bases from V and 3 bases from J; junction bases left unmatched: 6. Germline V CDR1 and CDR2: LGHDT, YNNKEL (reference sequence). CDR3 length equals 17 residues. This CDR3 is CASSQGLAGVGEETQYF. Here the CDR3 DNA reads TGTGCCAGCAGCCAGGGACTAGCGGGAGTAGGAGAAGAGACCCAGTACTTC.

The chain links TRBV10-3 to TRBJ2-7; 7 nucleotides align to TRBD2. The CDR3 covers 15 residues. The V gene's germline CDR1 is ENHRY and CDR2 SYGVKD. Germline trimming cut 6 bases from V and 0 bases from J; bases unmatched to any gene: 8. The CDR3 reads CAIRGWGGNSYEQYF. Written as DNA, the CDR3 is TGTGCCATCAGAGGATGGGGGGGGAACTCCTACGAGCAGTACTTC.

The V and J genes are TRBV7-2 and TRBJ2-5; D is undetermined. In germline, CDR1 is SGHTA, CDR2 FQGNSA. There are 13 residues in the CDR3. V was shortened by 5 bases and J by 1 base, with 8 bases between the two germline ends. CDR3 nucleotides: TGTGCCAGCAGCGTTAGCCTCCAAGAGACCCAGTACTTC. Protein sequence: CASSVSLQETQYF. Supplemented by reference TRBV7-2 and TRBJ2-5, the full variable domain reads GAGVSQSPSNKVTEKGKDVELRCDPISGHTALYWYRQSLGQGLEFLIYFQGNSAPDKSGLPSDRFSAERTGGSVSTLTIQRTQQEDSAVYLCASSVSLQETQYFGPGTRLLVL.

This sequence joins TRBV18 and TRBJ2-3; 10 positions match TRBD2. The CDR3 spans 15 residues. J gave up 7 bases and V 0 bases, and 4 bases lay outside the gene matches. Germline values: CDR1 KGHSH, CDR2 LQKENI. The CDR3, as DNA: TGTGCCAGCTCACCACCGGGACTAGCGACTTATACGCAGTATTTT. Its translation: CASSPPGLATYTQYF.

Concerning this clone itself: In the same sample, other DNA sequences code for this CDR3. The chain uses TRBV25-1 and TRBJ2-1; TRBD1 is a possible D gene (6 bases). Germline V gene lookup returns CDR1 MGHDK and CDR2 SYGVNS. This CDR3 contains 13 residues. Trimming took off 6 bases at V and 6 bases at J, with 12 bases between the two ends. The CDR3 spells CASRPTGGNEQFF. In nucleotides, the CDR3 is TGTGCCAGCAGGCCGACAGGAGGCAATGAGCAGTTCTTC.

The J gene is TRBJ2-1, the V gene TRBV4-3; the match to TRBD2 covers 12 bases. This CDR3 region has 17 residues. CDR1 LGHNA and CDR2 YSLEER come from the germline V gene. J gave up 7 bases and V 1 base, and 8 bases lay outside the gene matches. The CDR3 reads CASSQGLAGVRGNEQFF. The CDR3 DNA reads as TGCGCCAGCAGCCAAGGACTAGCGGGAGTGAGGGGTAATGAGCAGTTCTTC.

The chain uses TRBV7-2 and TRBJ2-3; 8 bases line up with TRBD1. J gave up 3 bases and V 4 bases, and 6 bases lay outside the gene matches. The CDR3 runs to 15 residues. Germline loops: CDR1 SGHTA, CDR2 FQGNSA. The CDR3 coding sequence is TGTGCCAGCAGCTCTGGACAGGGAACGACAGATACGCAGTATTTT. It codes for CASSSGQGTTDTQYF.

This sequence joins TRBV6-1 and TRBJ1-1; D gene unclear. The length of the CDR3 is 14 residues. V was clipped by 2 bases and J by 4 bases, with 11 bases between them. CDR1 MNHNS and CDR2 SASEGT come from the germline V gene. This CDR3 is CASSESMVVTEAFF. The CDR3 DNA reads TGTGCCAGCAGTGAATCTATGGTAGTCACTGAAGCTTTCTTT.

The rearrangement joins TRBV10-3 to TRBJ2-7; 13 bases are shared with TRBD2. CDR3 size: 14 residues. V gave up 6 bases and J gave up 6 bases; unmatched junction bases: 5. Germline V lookup: CDR1 ENHRY, CDR2 SYGVKD. CDR3 sequence (DNA): TGTGCCATCAGCACTAGCGGGAGGGCCAGCGAGCAGTACTTC. This gives the protein CAISTSGRASEQYF.

The rearrangement joins TRBV15 to TRBJ2-2; TRBD1 matches 12 bases. J gave up 5 bases and V 6 bases, and 13 bases lay outside the gene matches. Germline CDR1 is LNHNV and CDR2 is YYDKDF (reference sequence). The CDR3 loop spans 18 amino acids. The CDR3 sequence: CATSPTRGQGASTGELFF. In nucleotides, the CDR3 is TGTGCCACCAGTCCTACACGGGGACAGGGGGCCTCTACCGGGGAGCTGTTTTTT.

CDR3 protein: CATSAPLNGELFF. In nucleotides, the CDR3 is TGTGCCACCAGCGCGCCCCTGAACGGGGAGCTGTTTTTT. This rearrangement joins TRBV15 to TRBJ2-2; D is unresolved. Looked up from germline, CDR1 is LNHNV and CDR2 is YYDKDF (reference sequence). V was shortened by 5 bases and J by 7 bases, with 11 bases between the two germline ends. The CDR3 is made up of 13 amino acids.

The chain uses TRBV7-2 and TRBJ1-2, with 7 bases matching TRBD1. CDR1 is SGHTA and CDR2 is FQGNSA in the germline V gene. V gave up 1 base and J gave up 6 bases; unmatched junction bases: 2. This CDR3 is built from 13 residues. CDR3 loop: CASSLGQGDGYTF. The CDR3 DNA reads as TGTGCCAGCAGCTTAGGACAGGGAGATGGCTACACCTTC.

The chain couples TRBV7-2 to TRBJ1-6, with 8 bases fitting TRBD1. The germline gives CDR1 SGHTA, CDR2 FQGNSA. Unmatched junction bases numbered 13, after V lost 6 bases and J lost 15 bases. CDR3 length: 14 residues. The DNA of the CDR3 is TGTGCCAGCAGTCCCAGGGGGCCCCCCGTTAGCCTCCACTTT. Amino acids: CASSPRGPPVSLHF.

The chain uses TRBV6-5 and TRBJ2-3, with 7 positions matching TRBD2. Germline assignment: CDR1 MNHEY and CDR2 SVGAGI. The CDR3 runs 15 residues. The junction had 11 bases not matched to a gene; V was cut back by 5 bases and J by 6 bases. CDR3: CASSTRASGPDTQYF. The CDR3 nucleotides read TGTGCCAGCAGTACCCGGGCTAGCGGACCTGATACGCAGTATTTT.

This chain links TRBV6-6 with TRBJ1-1; 8 positions match TRBD1. The CDR3 has 14 amino acids. V lost 8 bases and J lost 1; bases outside the gene matches: 6. Looked up from germline, CDR1 is MNHNY and CDR2 is SVGAGI (reference sequence). The CDR3 DNA reads as TGTGCCAGCGGACAGGGAGATCCGAACACTGAAGCTTTCTTT. As protein: CASGQGDPNTEAFF.

This clone was recorded once. This chain uses TRBV3-1 (or the pseudogene TRBV3-2) with TRBJ2-6; 12 nucleotides line up with TRBD1. CDR3 length: 17 residues. Trimming cost V 4 bases and J 2 bases; bases outside gene matches: 3. CDR1 is LGHDT, CDR2 YNNKEL, per germline (reference sequence). The CDR3 DNA reads TGTGCCAGCAGCCCGGGACAGGGGGCGGCTGGGGCCAACGTCCTGACTTTC. Translating gives CASSPGQGAAGANVLTF.

The CDR3 DNA follows: TGTGCCAGCAGTTTGAAAGGGGCGCGGTGGGAGACCCAGTACTTC. Amino acids: CASSLKGARWETQYF. The chain employs TRBV27 and TRBJ2-5, with D possibly TRBD1 on 5 matching bases. This CDR3 contains 15 residues. Looked up from germline, CDR1 is MNHEY and CDR2 is SMNVEV (reference sequence). The V gene lost 3 bases and the J gene lost 5 bases, with 16 bases spanning the gap.

The V gene is TRBV7-7, the J gene TRBJ1-2; 8 nucleotides match TRBD1. Losses at the gene ends were 2 bases for V and 0 bases for J; bases not matched to a gene: 11. The CDR3 runs 18 residues. CDR1 and CDR2 from the germline V gene are SSHAT and FNYEAQ (reference sequence). Written as DNA, the CDR3 is TGTGCCAGCAGCTTAACCGGGACAGGCTCAATCACTAACTATGGCTACACCTTC. This translates into CASSLTGTGSITNYGYTF.

This sequence joins TRBV7-9 and TRBJ2-3, with 8 bases fitting TRBD2. The CDR3 is 16 residues long. V shed 1 base and J 3 bases; nucleotides not matched to a gene: 6. Germline CDR1 and CDR2: SEHNR and FQNEAQ (reference sequence). CDR3 DNA: TGTGCCAGCAGCTTAGAGGGACTAGTGTTAACAGATACGCAGTATTTT. This encodes CASSLEGLVLTDTQYF.